This T cell receptor beta chain was sequenced for a study of blood T cell repertoires in COVID-19 (dated by TCRdb to the early 2020s). Study-level background: The collaborator samples originated in the United States, Italy and Spain and spanned the acute and convalescent phases of COVID-19. The prospective study material was composed of cDNA or gDNA derived from T cells, B-cell-depleted T cells, or PBMCs. The dataset comprised deeply sampled blood TCRbeta repertoires from subjects exposed to, actively infected with, or recovered from COVID-19. A freely available public database, intended as a resource for researchers studying the immune response to SARS-CoV-2, is where the repertoires were released. The samples were drawn from the first 160 participants of the ongoing ImmuneRACE study and from roughly 1,300 subjects provided by 6 global collaborators. A de-identified subject ID, COVID-19 status, age in years and sex were almost always included in the sample metadata. HLA class I and class II types, where available, came from metadata supplied by the sample provider rather than from assay-based typing. Broader findings and caveats from the paper: How much clinical and demographic metadata was included differed by source and by participant, and the metadata was provided uncurated.

To note about this clone: There is no known antigen for this receptor. No base-level quality is on record; no much larger clone is a single base apart.

Each collaborating institution followed its own protocols to collect whole blood in K2EDTA tubes. For TCRbeta analysis, collaborators shipped samples in one of three forms: frozen whole blood, isolated PBMCs, or DNA extracted from either of those sample types. CDR1 and CDR2, looked up from the germline V gene, are MDHEN and SYDVKM. Ends trimmed: V by 10 bases, J by 8 bases; bases unmatched to a gene: 13. Inclusive of the bounding cysteine and phenylalanine, the CDR3 is 13 residues long. Only the CDR3 part of the read is kept: 39 bases, read in frame from the first base. TCRbeta CDR3 regions were amplified from genomic DNA using the immunoSEQ Assay, a bias-controlled multiplex PCR. For the original study's pipeline: Within the assay, amplification of reference gene primers was used to estimate how many nucleated cells each sample contained. To quantify the absolute abundance of each unique TCRbeta CDR3 rearrangement, sequence reads were collapsed and filtered. For each sample, productive Simpson clonality was calculated by taking the square root of Simpson's diversity index across productive rearrangements. TCRdb holds this immuneACCESS table with in-frame rearrangements only. Some clones are missing; in checked studies, unresolved V genes explain under half, and the rest has no known cause. Clone size and V and J calls were adopted from that table, with D and trimming inferred from the DNA. This sample lists some 230,000 clones; about 85% were detected once. Clones ranked in the top ten supply about 0.93% of the sample.

The chain uses TRBV28 and TRBJ1-1; 7 bases in the middle match TRBD1. Sequencing was carried out using peripheral blood. The clonotype was recovered from a man in his forties with acute or convalescent COVID-19. Here the CDR3 is given as CATAYGTAIEAFF. The sequenced DNA: TGTGCCACCGCGTACGGGACAGCGATAGAAGCTTTCTTT.